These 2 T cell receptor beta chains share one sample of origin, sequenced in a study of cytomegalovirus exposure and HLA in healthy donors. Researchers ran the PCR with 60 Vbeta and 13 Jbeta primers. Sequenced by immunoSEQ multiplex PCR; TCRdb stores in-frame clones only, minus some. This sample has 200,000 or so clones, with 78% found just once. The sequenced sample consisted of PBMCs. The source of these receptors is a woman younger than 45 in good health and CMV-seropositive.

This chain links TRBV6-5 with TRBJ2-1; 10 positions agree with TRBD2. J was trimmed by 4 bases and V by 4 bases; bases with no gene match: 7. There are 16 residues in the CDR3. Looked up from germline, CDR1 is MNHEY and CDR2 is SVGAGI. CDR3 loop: CASSSPLAGVYNEQFF. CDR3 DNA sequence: TGTGCCAGCAGTTCTCCCCTAGCGGGGGTATACAATGAGCAGTTCTTC.

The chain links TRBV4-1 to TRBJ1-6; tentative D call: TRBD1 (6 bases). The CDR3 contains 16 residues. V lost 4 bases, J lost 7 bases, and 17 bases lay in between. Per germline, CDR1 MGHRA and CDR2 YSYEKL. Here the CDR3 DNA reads TGCGCCAGCAGCCCCTACCGGGACACAGGAAATTCACCCCTCCACTTT. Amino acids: CASSPYRDTGNSPLHF.